This TCR beta chain is drawn from a study of shared clonotypes between healthy human individuals. Both subsets, CD45RA+ naive and CD45RA-negative memory, were split from the CD4+ cells. TCRdb keeps only in-frame clones here, not all; method: immunoSEQ multiplex PCR. Counted here are about 330,000 clones, 74% occurring once; the ten biggest clones make up around 10%. The germline gives CDR1 SGHRS, CDR2 YFSETQ. Trimming removed 0 bases from V and 5 bases from J, with 11 bases in between. This CDR3 is built from 15 residues. The receptor was derived from a man aged 30 to 45 in good health. The sequencing sample was made of memory CD4+ T cells sorted from blood. The subset: CD45RA-negative fraction. The chain employs TRBV5-1 and TRBJ2-2; maybe TRBD1 (7 bases). The CDR3 region has the DNA TGCGCCAGCAGCTTGGCGACAGGGAGGACCGGGGAGCTGTTTTTT. Protein: CASSLATGRTGELFF.